The 20 T cell receptor beta chains reported below all come from one sample, sequenced in a study of T-cell memory formation after mild COVID-19 (dated by TCRdb to about 2021). The library was built by means of 5' RACE. Instrument on record: Illumina NovaSeq 6000. Clones were called with MiXCR by TCRdb after fastp trimmed the public reads at Q25, and only in-frame beta chains were retained. Every entry covers one CDR3 protein and lists the most common genes and DNA from its rows. Across this sample there are around 250,000 distinct CDR3 sequences, with approximately 10% seen only once. Jointly, the top ten make up 22% of the sample. The sample was PBMCs or a T cell subset sorted from them (not recorded which). The receptor source for this set is a man between 18 and 29 years old who had mild COVID-19 (a few samples of this study predate the infection). The sample titles of this study are shuffled in the database, so cell type and time point are left out; the donor was told from shared clones.

The chain employs TRBV2 and TRBJ1-3, with D tentatively TRBD1 (5 bases). With 3 bases removed from V and 0 bases from J, the gap between germline ends came to 9 bases. The germline gives CDR1 SNHLY, CDR2 FYNNEI. CDR3 length: 15 amino acids. The CDR3 coding sequence is TGTGCCAGCAGTGAGCGCAGGGCCTCTGGAAACACCATATATTTT. This gives the protein CASSERRASGNTIYF.

The chain joins TRBV5-5 to TRBJ2-3, with 7 bases aligning to TRBD1. The germline gives CDR1 SGHKS, CDR2 YYEKEE (reference sequence). The CDR3 has 17 residues. After removal of 1 base from V and 2 bases from J, the junction contained 10 bases not matched to a gene. The CDR3 DNA reads TGTGCCAGCAGCTTGCTTACTTGGGACAGACACACAGATACGCAGTATTTT. Translated, it gives CASSLLTWDRHTDTQYF.

This chain joins TRBV2 and TRBJ1-5; D gene uncertain. The ends were cut back, 6 bases at V and 7 bases at J, with 13 bases in the middle. Germline lookup yields CDR1 SNHLY and CDR2 FYNNEI. This CDR3 region has 13 residues. CDR3 sequence reads: CASRERIGQPQHF. CDR3 DNA: TGTGCCAGCAGGGAACGGATTGGGCAGCCCCAGCATTTT. The full variable domain, in which reference TRBV2 and TRBJ1-5 provide the parts outside the CDR3, is EPEVTQTPSHQVTQMGQEVILRCVPISNHLYFYWYRQILGQKVEFLVSFYNNEISEKSEIFDDQFSVERPDGSNFTLKIRSTKLEDSAMYFCASRERIGQPQHFGDGTRLSIL.

The table lists this clonotype with a few counts. V and J are TRBV7-8 and TRBJ1-2; 7 bases are a match to TRBD1. J lost 0 bases, V lost 4 bases, and 5 bases had no gene match. The CDR3 runs to 15 residues. Per the germline V gene, CDR1 is SGHVS and CDR2 is FQNEAQ. In DNA, the CDR3 is TGTGCCAGCAGCTCAGACAGGGTAGCTAACTATGGCTACACCTTC. This gives the protein CASSSDRVANYGYTF.

This clonotype was found a few times. The chain recombines TRBV6-5 with TRBJ1-2, with 8 bases lining up with TRBD1. This CDR3 is built from 13 residues. The germline V gene has CDR1 MNHEY and CDR2 SVGAGI. After removal of 5 bases from V and 7 bases from J, the junction contained 6 bases not matched to a gene. This CDR3 is CASSGQGRRGYTF. The DNA of the CDR3 is TGTGCCAGCAGTGGACAGGGACGTCGTGGCTACACCTTC.

There are a few counts of this clonotype. The V call is TRBV15, the J call TRBJ2-3, with TRBD1 matching 10 bases. The CDR3 runs to 15 residues. V shed 3 bases and J 4 bases; nucleotides not matched to a gene: 4. In germline, CDR1 is LNHNV, CDR2 YYDKDF (reference sequence). CDR3 loop: CATSRVTGGADTQYF. The CDR3 coding sequence is TGTGCCACCAGCAGGGTGACAGGGGGCGCAGATACGCAGTATTTT.

This clonotype was observed a handful of times. V is TRBV5-1 and J is TRBJ1-1; TRBD1 might be the D (5 bases). The CDR3 length is 13 residues. Trimming removed 3 bases at V and 6 bases at J, with 12 bases between. Germline CDR1 is SGHRS and CDR2 is YFSETQ. CDR3: CASSSGTSSEAFF. DNA for the CDR3: TGCGCCAGCAGCTCAGGGACGTCATCTGAAGCTTTCTTT. The variable domain in full, completed from reference TRBV5-1 and TRBJ1-1, reads KAGVTQTPRYLIKTRGQQVTLSCSPISGHRSVSWYQQTPGQGLQFLFEYFSETQRNKGNFPGRFSGRQFSNSRSEMNVSTLELGDSALYLCASSSGTSSEAFFGQGTRLTVV.

The rearrangement uses TRBV20-1 and TRBJ1-1, with D perhaps TRBD1 (6 bases). Trimming took off 2 bases at V and 6 bases at J, with 25 bases between the two ends. The CDR3 consists of 17 residues. The germline gives CDR1 DFQATT, CDR2 SNEGSKA (reference sequence). In DNA, the CDR3 is TGCAGTGCTAGACCCCCGATTCAGGGACATCGAACACCTGAAGCTTTCTTT. Translating gives CSARPPIQGHRTPEAFF.

This clonotype has just a few counts. The rearrangement uses TRBV4-1 and TRBJ2-3; no definite D call. V lost 4 bases to trimming and J lost 3 bases, with 8 bases between them. Germline CDR1 reads MGHRA; CDR2 reads YSYEKL. The CDR3 sequence is 13 residues long. The chain's CDR3 is CASSRHSTDTQYF. As DNA, the CDR3 is TGCGCCAGCAGCCGCCACAGTACAGATACGCAGTATTTT.

At least ten counts were recorded for this clonotype. The V call is TRBV5-1, the J call TRBJ2-5, with D possibly matching TRBD1 (5 bases). Germline V lookup: CDR1 SGHRS, CDR2 YFSETQ. The CDR3 loop spans 14 amino acids. V was shortened by 5 bases and J by 2 bases, with 13 bases between the two germline ends. In DNA, the CDR3 is TGCGCCAGCAGACCCGGGTACAGGCAAGAGACCCAGTACTTC. It specifies CASRPGYRQETQYF.

This clonotype occurred a few times. The chain joins TRBV28 to TRBJ1-5; 9 bases fit TRBD1. The ends lost 10 bases at V and 7 bases at J; junction bases unmatched: 8. Germline V gene sequence: CDR1 MDHEN, CDR2 SYDVKM. The CDR3 is 13 residues long. The CDR3 DNA is TGTGCCACCGGGGACAGGGTAAACCAGCCCCAGCATTTT. This codes for CATGDRVNQPQHF.

The chain uses TRBV7-2 and TRBJ2-6, with D perhaps TRBD1 (5 bases). V was trimmed by 5 bases and J by 0 bases, leaving 11 bases between them. The CDR3 covers 16 residues. Germline CDR1 is SGHTA and CDR2 is FQGNSA. The CDR3, as DNA: TGTGCCAGCAGCCGAGACAGTAACTCTGGGGCCAACGTCCTGACTTTC. Amino acids: CASSRDSNSGANVLTF.

In this sample, this clonotype turned up a few times. The chain joins TRBV5-1 to TRBJ2-1; D perhaps matches TRBD2 (5 bases). Trimming took 4 bases from V and 4 from J, leaving 15 bases between them. Germline V gene lookup returns CDR1 SGHRS and CDR2 YFSETQ. This CDR3 comprises 15 residues. The DNA of the CDR3 is TGCGCCAGCAGCCGGGATGGGGAAGCTTACAATGAGCAGTTCTTC. Its translation: CASSRDGEAYNEQFF.

The chain joins TRBV28 to TRBJ2-5, with D unresolved. CDR1 and CDR2 from the germline V gene are MDHEN and SYDVKM. The CDR3 is 13 amino acids. V lost 5 bases, J lost 0 bases, and 7 bases lay in between. CDR3: CASSGRDQETQYF. CDR3 coding DNA: TGTGCCAGCAGTGGGCGCGACCAAGAGACCCAGTACTTC.

This clonotype was found many times. The genes are TRBV20-1 and TRBJ2-1, with D perhaps given as TRBD1 or TRBD2 (5 bases each). Germline CDR1 and CDR2: DFQATT and SNEGSKA (reference sequence). This CDR3 has 15 residues. The V end lost 1 base, the J end lost 9 bases, and 19 bases lay between the germline ends. This CDR3 reads CSARVSGRGDREQFF. As DNA, the CDR3 is TGCAGTGCTAGAGTGTCGGGACGTGGGGACCGTGAGCAGTTCTTC.

This clonotype was recorded a few times. The chain employs TRBV6-4 and TRBJ2-3; the D is unclear. The CDR3 spans 15 residues. Germline V gives CDR1 MRHNA, CDR2 SNTAGT. The V gene lost 0 bases and the J gene lost 0 bases, with 7 bases spanning the gap. Here the CDR3 reads CASSDSADSTDTQYF. For the CDR3, the DNA is TGTGCCAGCAGTGACTCGGCGGATAGCACAGATACGCAGTATTTT.

This clonotype was found a few times. The chain carries TRBV7-3 and TRBJ2-5; TRBD1 matches 8 bases. V dropped 4 bases and J dropped 7; count of bases not matched to a gene: 8. The CDR3 sequence is 14 residues long. Germline V CDR1 and CDR2: SGHTA, FQGTGA. CDR3 bases: TGTGCCAGCAGCTCGAGCGGACAGGGAGGGACCCAGTACTTC. This encodes CASSSSGQGGTQYF.

This clonotype was picked up many times. The V and J genes are TRBV7-2 and TRBJ2-3, with 12 nucleotides matching TRBD2. Unmatched junction bases numbered 12, after V lost 6 bases and J lost 5 bases. Germline CDR1 and CDR2: SGHTA and FQGNSA. The CDR3 contains 17 residues. This CDR3 is CASSLPAASGGGDTQYF. The CDR3 DNA is TGTGCCAGCAGTCTCCCCGCCGCTAGCGGGGGGGGAGATACGCAGTATTTT.

The CDR3 region is CASSTTGPWETQYF. CDR3 nucleotide sequence: TGTGCCAGCAGTACTACAGGGCCCTGGGAGACCCAGTACTTC. The rearrangement uses TRBV28 and TRBJ2-5, with D perhaps TRBD1 (6 bases). V lost 5 bases, J lost 5 bases, and 15 bases lay in between. The CDR3 runs 14 residues. The germline CDR1 and CDR2 sequences are MDHEN and SYDVKM.

A word on this clonotype: A much larger clone differs from this one at a single base, so this may be a read error. The genes are TRBV3-1 and TRBJ2-7; TRBD1 might be the D (6 bases). The CDR3 loop spans 12 amino acids. CDR1 LGHDT and CDR2 YNNKEL come from the germline V gene (reference sequence). The CDR3 DNA reads as TGTGCCAGAAGCCAAGGGGGCTACGAGCAGTACTTC. Residues: CARSQGGYEQYF.